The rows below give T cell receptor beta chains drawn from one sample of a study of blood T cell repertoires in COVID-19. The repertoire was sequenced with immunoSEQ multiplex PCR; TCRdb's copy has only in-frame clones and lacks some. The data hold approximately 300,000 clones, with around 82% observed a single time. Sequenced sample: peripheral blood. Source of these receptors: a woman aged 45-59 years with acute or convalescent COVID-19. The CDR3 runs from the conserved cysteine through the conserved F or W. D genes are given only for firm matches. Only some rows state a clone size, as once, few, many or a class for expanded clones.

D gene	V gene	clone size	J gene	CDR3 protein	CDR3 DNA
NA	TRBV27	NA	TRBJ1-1	CASSPRQIDTEAFF	TGTGCCAGCAGTCCCCGACAGATCGACACTGAAGCTTTCTTT
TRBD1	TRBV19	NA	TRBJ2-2	CAGDRAANTGELFF	TGTGCCGGGGACAGGGCGGCGAACACCGGGGAGCTGTTTTTT
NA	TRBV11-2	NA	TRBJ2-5	CASSSIGETQYF	TGTGCCAGCTCCTCGATCGGGGAGACCCAGTACTTC
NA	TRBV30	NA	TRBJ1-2	CAWSVLQGVDGYTF	TGTGCCTGGAGTGTACTGCAAGGGGTGGATGGCTACACCTTC
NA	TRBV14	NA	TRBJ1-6	CASSPRGGYNSPLHF	TGTGCCAGCAGCCCGCGGGGGGGCTATAATTCACCCCTCCACTTT
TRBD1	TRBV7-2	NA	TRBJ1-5	CASSERTGGQPQHF	TGTGCCAGCAGCGAACGGACAGGGGGTCAGCCCCAGCATTTT
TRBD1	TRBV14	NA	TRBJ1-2	CASSHTGQGGGYTF	TGTGCCAGCAGCCATACGGGACAGGGAGGCGGCTACACCTTC
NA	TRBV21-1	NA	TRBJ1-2	CATDSTYGYTF	TGTGCCACCGACAGCACCTATGGCTACACCTTC
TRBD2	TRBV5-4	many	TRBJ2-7	CASSISGRVSYEQYF	TGTGCCAGCAGCATTAGCGGGAGAGTGTCCTACGAGCAGTACTTC
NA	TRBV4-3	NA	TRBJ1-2	CASSQDGTGYGYTF	TGCGCCAGCAGCCAAGATGGCACAGGCTATGGCTACACCTTC
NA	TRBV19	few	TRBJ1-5	CASTIQGARNSNQPQHF	TGTGCCAGTACCATCCAGGGCGCAAGAAATAGCAATCAGCCCCAGCATTTT
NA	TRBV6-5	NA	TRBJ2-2	CASIGQSNTGELFF	TGTGCCAGCATCGGACAGAGCAACACCGGGGAGCTGTTTTTT
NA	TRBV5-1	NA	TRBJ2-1	CASGEGMNYEGDWQFF	TGCGCCAGCGGGGAGGGGATGAATTACGAGGGGGATTGGCAGTTCTTC
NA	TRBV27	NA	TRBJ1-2	CASSSTLPGDGYTF	TGTGCCAGCAGTTCGACACTTCCAGGGGACGGCTACACCTTC
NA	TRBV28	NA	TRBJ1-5	CASSLPQGGVGTSNQPQHF	TGTGCCAGCAGTTTACCCCAAGGGGGGGTAGGAACGAGCAATCAGCCCCAGCATTTT
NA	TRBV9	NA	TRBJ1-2	CASSVAGAGAIGYTF	TGTGCCAGCAGCGTCGCCGGGGCAGGGGCGATCGGCTACACCTTC
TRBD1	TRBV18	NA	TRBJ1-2	CASSPTGALNGYTF	TGTGCCAGCTCACCGACAGGGGCACTTAATGGCTACACCTTC
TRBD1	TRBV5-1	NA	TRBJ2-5	CASGDRGSQETQYF	TGCGCCAGCGGGGACAGGGGATCTCAAGAGACCCAGTACTTC
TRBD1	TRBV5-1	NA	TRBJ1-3	CASSKTGGINTIYF	TGCGCCAGCAGCAAGACAGGGGGCATAAACACCATATATTTT
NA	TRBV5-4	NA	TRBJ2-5	CASSFTETQYF	TGTGCCAGCAGCTTTACTGAGACCCAGTACTTC
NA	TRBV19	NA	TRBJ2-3	CASSIAHQRLDGTDTQYF	TGTGCCAGTAGTATAGCCCATCAACGGCTAGATGGCACAGATACGCAGTATTTT
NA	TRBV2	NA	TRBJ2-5	CASSLSQVGETQYF	TGTGCCAGCAGCCTATCACAGGTGGGAGAGACCCAGTACTTC
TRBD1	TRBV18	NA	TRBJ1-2	CASSPIPKQGNYGYTF	TGTGCCAGCTCACCCATCCCGAAACAGGGGAACTATGGCTACACCTTC
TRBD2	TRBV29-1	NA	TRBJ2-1	CSETSGRQYNEQFF	TGCAGCGAAACTAGCGGGAGGCAATACAATGAGCAGTTCTTC
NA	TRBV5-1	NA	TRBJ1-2	CASSLIGQGGYTF	TGCGCCAGCAGCTTGATCGGTCAGGGTGGCTACACCTTC
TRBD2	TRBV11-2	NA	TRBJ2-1	CASSYLGFSGRAHEQFF	TGTGCCAGCAGCTATTTGGGATTTAGCGGGAGGGCCCATGAGCAGTTCTTC